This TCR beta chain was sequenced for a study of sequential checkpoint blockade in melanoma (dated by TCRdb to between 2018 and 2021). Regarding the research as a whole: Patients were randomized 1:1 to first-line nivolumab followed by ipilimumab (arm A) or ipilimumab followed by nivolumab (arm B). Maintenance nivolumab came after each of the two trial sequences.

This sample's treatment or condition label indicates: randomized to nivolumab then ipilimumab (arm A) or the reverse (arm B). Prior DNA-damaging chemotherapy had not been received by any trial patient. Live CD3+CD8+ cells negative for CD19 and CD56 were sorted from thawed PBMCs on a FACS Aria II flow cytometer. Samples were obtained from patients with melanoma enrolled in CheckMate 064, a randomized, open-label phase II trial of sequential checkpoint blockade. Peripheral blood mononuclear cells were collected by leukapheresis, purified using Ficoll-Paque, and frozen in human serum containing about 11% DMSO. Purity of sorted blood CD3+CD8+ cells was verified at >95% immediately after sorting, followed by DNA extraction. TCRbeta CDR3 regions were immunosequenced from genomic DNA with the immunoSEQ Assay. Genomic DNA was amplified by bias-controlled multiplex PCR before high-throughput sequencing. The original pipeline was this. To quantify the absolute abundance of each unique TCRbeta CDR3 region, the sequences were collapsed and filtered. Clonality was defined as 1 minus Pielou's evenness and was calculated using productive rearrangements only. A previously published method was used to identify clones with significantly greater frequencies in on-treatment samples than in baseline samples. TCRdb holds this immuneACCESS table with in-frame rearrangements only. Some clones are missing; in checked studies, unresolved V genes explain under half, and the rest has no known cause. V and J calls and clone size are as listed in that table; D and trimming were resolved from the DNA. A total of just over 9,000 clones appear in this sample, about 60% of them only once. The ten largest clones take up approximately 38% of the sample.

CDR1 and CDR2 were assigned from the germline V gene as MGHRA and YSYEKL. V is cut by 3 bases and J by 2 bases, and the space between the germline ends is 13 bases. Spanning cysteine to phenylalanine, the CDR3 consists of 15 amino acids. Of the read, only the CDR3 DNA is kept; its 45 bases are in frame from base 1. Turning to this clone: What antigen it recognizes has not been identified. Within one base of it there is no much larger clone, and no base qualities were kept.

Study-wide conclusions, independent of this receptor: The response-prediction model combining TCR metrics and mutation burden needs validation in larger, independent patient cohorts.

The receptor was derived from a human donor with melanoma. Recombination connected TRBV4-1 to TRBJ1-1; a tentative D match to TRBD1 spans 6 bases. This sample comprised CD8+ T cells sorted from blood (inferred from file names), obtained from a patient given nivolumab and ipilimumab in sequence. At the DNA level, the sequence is TGCGCCAGCAGCCAGGAACCGGGGGGCAACACTGAAGCTTTCTTT. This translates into CASSQEPGGNTEAFF.